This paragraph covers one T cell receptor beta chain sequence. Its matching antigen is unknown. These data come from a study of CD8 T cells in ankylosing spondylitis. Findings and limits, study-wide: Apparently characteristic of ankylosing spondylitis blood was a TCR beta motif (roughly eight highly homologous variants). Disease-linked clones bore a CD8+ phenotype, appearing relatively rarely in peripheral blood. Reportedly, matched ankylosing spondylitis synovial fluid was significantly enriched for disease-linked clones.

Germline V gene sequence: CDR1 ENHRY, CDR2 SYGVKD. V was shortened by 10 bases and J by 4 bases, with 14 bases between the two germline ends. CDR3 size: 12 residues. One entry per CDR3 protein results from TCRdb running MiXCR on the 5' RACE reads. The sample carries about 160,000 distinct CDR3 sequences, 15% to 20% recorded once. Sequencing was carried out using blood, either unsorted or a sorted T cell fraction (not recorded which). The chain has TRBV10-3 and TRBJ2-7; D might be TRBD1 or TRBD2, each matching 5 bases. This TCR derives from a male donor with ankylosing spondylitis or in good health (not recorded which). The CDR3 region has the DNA TGTGCCACCAGACGGGGCGGTTACGAGCAGTACTTC. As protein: CATRRGGYEQYF.